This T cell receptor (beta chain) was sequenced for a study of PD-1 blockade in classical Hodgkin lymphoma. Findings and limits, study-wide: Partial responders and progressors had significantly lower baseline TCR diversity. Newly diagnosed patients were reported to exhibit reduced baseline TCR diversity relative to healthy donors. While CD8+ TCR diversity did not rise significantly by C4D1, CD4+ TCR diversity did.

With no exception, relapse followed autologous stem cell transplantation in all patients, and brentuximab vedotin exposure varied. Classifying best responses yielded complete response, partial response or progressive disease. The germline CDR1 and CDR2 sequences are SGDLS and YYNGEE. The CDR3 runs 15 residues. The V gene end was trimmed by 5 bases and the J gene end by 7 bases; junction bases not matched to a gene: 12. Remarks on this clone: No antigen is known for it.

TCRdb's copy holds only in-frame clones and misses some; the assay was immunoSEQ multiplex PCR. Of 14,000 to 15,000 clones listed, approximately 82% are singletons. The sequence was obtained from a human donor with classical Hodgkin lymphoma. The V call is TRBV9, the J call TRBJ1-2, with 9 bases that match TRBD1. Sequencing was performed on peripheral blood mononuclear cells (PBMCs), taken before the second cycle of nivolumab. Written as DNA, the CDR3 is TGTGCCAGCAGTTCTTTAGGACAGGGGAAAGCTGGCTACACCTTC. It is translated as CASSSLGQGKAGYTF.